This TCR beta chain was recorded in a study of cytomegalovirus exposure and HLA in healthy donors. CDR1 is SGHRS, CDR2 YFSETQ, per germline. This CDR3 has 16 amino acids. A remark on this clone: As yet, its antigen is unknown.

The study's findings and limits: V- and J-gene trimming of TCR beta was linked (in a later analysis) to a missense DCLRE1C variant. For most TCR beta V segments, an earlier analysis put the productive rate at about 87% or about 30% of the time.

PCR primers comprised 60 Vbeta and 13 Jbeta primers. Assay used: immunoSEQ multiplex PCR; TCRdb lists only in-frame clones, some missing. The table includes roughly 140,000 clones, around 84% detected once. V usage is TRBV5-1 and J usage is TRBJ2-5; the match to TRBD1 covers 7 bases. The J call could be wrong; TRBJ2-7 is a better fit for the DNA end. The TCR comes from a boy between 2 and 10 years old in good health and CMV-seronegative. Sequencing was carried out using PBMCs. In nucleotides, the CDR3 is TGCGCCAGCAGCTTGGAGTCAGGGGGACGGGCCTACGAGCAGTACTTC. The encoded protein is CASSLESGGRAYEQYF.